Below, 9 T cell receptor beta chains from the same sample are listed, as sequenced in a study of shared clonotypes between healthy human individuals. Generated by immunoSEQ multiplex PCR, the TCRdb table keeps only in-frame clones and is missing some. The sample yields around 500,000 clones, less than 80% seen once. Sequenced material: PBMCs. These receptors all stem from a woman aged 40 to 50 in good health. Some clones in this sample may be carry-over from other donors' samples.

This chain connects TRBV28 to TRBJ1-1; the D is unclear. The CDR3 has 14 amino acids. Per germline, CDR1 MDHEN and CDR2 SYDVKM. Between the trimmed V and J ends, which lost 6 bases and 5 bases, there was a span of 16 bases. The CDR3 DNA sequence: TGTGCCAGCAGCCCGTCCGGCAGAAGGACTGAAGCTTTCTTT. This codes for CASSPSGRRTEAFF.

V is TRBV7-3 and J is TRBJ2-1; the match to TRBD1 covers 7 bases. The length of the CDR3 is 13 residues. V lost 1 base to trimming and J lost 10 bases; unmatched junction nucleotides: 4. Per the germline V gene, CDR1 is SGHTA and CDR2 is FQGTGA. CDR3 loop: CASSLSAGGEQFF. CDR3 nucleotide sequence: TGTGCCAGCAGCTTAAGTGCAGGGGGAGAGCAGTTCTTC.

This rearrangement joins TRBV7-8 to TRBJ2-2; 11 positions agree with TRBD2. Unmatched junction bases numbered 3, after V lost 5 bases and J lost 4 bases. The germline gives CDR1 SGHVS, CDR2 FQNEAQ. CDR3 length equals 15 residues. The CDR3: CASSLGLAGTGELFF. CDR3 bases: TGTGCCAGCAGCCTCGGACTAGCGGGCACCGGGGAGCTGTTTTTT.

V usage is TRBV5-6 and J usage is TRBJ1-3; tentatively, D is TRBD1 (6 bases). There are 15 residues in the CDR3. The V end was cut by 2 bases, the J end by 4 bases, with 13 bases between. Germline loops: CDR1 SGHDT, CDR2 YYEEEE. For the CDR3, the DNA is TGTGCCAGCAGCTTTGGGGGGCGTGAAGGAAACACCATATATTTT. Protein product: CASSFGGREGNTIYF. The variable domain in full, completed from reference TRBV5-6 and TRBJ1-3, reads DAGVTQSPTHLIKTRGQQVTLRCSPKSGHDTVSWYQQALGQGPQFIFQYYEEEERQRGNFPDRFSGHQFPNYSSELNVNALLLGDSALYLCASSFGGREGNTIYFGEGSWLTVV.

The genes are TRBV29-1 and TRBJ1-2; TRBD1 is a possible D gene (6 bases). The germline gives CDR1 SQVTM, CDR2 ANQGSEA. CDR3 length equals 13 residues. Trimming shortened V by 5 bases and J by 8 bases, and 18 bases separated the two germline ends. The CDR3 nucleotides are TGCAGCGTTCCATCCGGGACATCGGGAGGCTACACCTTC. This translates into CSVPSGTSGGYTF.

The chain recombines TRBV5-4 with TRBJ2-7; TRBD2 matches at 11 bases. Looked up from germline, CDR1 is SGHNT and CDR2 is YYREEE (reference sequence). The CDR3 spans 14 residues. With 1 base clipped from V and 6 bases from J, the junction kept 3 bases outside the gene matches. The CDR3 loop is CASSLRLAGGEQYF. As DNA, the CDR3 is TGTGCCAGCAGCTTGAGGCTAGCGGGAGGCGAGCAGTACTTC.

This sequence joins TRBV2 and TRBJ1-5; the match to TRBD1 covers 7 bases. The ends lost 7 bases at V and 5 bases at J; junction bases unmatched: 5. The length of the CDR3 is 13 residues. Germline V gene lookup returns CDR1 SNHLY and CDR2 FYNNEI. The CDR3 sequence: CASNDRVDQPQHF. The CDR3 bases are TGTGCCAGCAACGACAGGGTTGATCAGCCCCAGCATTTT.

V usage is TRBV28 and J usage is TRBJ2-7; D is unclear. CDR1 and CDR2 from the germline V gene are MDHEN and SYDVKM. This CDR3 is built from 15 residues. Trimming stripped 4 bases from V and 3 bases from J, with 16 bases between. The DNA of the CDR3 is TGTGCCAGCAGTTCTTACCGACCCCCGTTCTACGAGCAGTACTTC. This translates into CASSSYRPPFYEQYF.

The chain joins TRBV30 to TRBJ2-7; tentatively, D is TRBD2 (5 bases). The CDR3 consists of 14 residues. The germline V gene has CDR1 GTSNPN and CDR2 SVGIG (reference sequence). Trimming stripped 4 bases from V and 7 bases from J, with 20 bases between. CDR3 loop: CAWKRELAPGEQYF. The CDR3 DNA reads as TGTGCCTGGAAAAGGGAATTGGCGCCGGGGGAGCAGTACTTC.